The TCR beta chain described here comes from a study of shared clonotypes between healthy human individuals. Germline CDR1 and CDR2: LNHDA and SQIVND (reference sequence). The CDR3 extends over 16 amino acids. V lost 3 bases to trimming and J lost 3 bases, with 15 bases between them. Regarding the study as a whole: Roughly 5.3% of naive CD4 clonotypes were common to a handful of donors.

At the deep level, the assay was run. Study processing details: Filtering of immunoSEQ junctional sequences could not match full-length read filtering. The table came from immunoSEQ multiplex PCR; TCRdb's copy has only in-frame clones and leaves some out. D and trimming come from the DNA, and the V and J calls and clone size come from that table. The table lists about 1.1 million clones, approximately 80% of them singletons. Of note for this clone: Its cognate antigen is unknown.

Source material: memory CD4+ T cells from PBMCs. Subset defined: CD45RA-negative fraction. The clonotype was recovered from a young man in good health. Some clones in this sample may be carry-over from other donors' samples. V is TRBV19 and J is TRBJ1-3; unclear D gene. The CDR3 here is CASSITLRTVGNTIYF. The CDR3 nucleotides are TGTGCCAGTAGTATTACGCTCCGGACTGTTGGAAACACCATATATTTT.